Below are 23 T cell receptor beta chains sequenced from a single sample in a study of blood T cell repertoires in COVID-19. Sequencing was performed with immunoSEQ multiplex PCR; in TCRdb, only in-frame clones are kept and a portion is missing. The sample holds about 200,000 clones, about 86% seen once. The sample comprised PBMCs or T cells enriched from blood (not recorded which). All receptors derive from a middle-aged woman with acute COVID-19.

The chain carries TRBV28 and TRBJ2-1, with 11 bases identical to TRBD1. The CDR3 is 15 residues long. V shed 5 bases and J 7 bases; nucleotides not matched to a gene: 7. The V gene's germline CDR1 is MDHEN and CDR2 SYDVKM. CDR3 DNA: TGTGCCAGCAGTCCTAGGACAGGGGGCTTGAATGAGCAGTTCTTC. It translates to CASSPRTGGLNEQFF.

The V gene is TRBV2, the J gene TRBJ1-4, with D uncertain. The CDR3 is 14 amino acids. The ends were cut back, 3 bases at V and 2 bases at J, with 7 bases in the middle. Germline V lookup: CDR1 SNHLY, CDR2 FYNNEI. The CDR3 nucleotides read TGTGCCAGCAGTGACGAGGGCACTAATGAAAAACTGTTTTTT. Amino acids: CASSDEGTNEKLFF.

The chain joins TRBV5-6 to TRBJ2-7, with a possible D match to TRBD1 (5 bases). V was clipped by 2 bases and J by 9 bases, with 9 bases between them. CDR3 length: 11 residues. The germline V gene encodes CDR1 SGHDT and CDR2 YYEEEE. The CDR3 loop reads CASSFRGGQYF. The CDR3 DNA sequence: TGTGCCAGCAGCTTTAGGGGCGGGCAGTACTTC. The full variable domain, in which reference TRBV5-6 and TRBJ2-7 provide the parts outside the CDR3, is DAGVTQSPTHLIKTRGQQVTLRCSPKSGHDTVSWYQQALGQGPQFIFQYYEEEERQRGNFPDRFSGHQFPNYSSELNVNALLLGDSALYLCASSFRGGQYFGPGTRLTVT.

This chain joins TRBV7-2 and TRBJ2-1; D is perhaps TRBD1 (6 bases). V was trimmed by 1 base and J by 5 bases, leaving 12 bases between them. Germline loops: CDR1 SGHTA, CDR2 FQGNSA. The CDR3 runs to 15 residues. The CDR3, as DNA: TGTGCCAGCAGCTTAGGTCCGGACAGACACAATGAGCAGTTCTTC. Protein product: CASSLGPDRHNEQFF.

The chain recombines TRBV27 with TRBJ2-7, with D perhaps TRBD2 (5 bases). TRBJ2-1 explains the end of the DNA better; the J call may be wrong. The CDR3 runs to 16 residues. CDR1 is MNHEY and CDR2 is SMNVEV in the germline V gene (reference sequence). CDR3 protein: CASSLSGGHRGNEQFF. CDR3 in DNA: TGTGCCAGCAGTTTATCGGGCGGGCATCGCGGCAATGAGCAGTTCTTC.

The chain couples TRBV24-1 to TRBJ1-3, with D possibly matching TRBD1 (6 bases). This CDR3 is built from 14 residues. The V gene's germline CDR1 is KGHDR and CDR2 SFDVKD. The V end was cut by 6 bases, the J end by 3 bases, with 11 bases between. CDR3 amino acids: CATSSGASGNTIYF. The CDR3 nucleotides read TGTGCCACCAGTTCAGGGGCGAGTGGAAACACCATATATTTT.

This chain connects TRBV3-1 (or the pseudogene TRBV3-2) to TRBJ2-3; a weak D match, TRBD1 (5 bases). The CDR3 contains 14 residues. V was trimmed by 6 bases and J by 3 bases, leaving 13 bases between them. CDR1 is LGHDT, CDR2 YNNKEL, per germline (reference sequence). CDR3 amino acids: CASSLDTTTDTQYF. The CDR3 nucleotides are TGTGCCAGCAGTCTGGACACCACAACAGATACGCAGTATTTT.

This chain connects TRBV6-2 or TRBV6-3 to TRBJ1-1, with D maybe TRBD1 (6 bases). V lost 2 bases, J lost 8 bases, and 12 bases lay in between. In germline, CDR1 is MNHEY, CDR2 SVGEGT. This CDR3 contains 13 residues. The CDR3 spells CASSYPSGTEAFF. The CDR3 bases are TGTGCCAGCAGTTACCCCTCCGGGACAGAAGCTTTCTTT.

The CDR3 sequence is CASSLDPSGDTQYF. The CDR3 nucleotides read TGTGCCAGCAGCTTAGACCCTAGCGGGGATACGCAGTATTTT. The rearrangement uses TRBV7-2 and TRBJ2-3; 8 bases are shared with TRBD2. The CDR3 consists of 14 residues. Germline V gene sequence: CDR1 SGHTA, CDR2 FQGNSA. Trimming at V came to 1 base and at J to 6 bases, leaving 3 bases not matched to a gene.

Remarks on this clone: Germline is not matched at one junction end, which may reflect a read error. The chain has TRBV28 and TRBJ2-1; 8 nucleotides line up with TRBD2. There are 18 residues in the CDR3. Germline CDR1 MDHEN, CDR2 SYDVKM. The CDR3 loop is CASHAWGLRTSSDNEQFF. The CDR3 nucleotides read TGTGCCAGTCACGCTTGGGGGTTGAGGACTAGCTCCGACAATGAGCAGTTCTTC.

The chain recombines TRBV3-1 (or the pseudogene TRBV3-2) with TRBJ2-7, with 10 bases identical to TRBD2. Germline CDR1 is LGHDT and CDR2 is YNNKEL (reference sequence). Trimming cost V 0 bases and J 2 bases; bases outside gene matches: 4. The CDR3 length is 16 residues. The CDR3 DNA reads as TGTGCCAGCAGCCAAGAGAGCGGGAGGGGAACCTACGAGCAGTACTTC. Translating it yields CASSQESGRGTYEQYF.

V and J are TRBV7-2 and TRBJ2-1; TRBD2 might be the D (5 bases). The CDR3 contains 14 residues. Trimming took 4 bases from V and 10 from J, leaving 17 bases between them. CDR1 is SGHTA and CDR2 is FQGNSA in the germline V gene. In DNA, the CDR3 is TGTGCCAGCAGCTCTGGACGGAGACTAATAGAGCAGTTCTTC. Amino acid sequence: CASSSGRRLIEQFF.

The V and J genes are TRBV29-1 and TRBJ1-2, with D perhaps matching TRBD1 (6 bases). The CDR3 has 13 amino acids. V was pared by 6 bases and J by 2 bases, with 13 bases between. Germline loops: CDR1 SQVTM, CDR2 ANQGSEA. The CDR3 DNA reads TGCAGCGTCAGACCCGACAGGAACTATGGCTACACCTTC. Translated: CSVRPDRNYGYTF.

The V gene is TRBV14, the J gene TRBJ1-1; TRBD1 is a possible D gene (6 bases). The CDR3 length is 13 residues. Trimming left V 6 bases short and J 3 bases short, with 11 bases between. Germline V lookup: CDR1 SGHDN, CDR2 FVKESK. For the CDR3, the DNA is TGTGCCAGCAGACGACAGGAGCACACTGAAGCTTTCTTT. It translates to CASRRQEHTEAFF.

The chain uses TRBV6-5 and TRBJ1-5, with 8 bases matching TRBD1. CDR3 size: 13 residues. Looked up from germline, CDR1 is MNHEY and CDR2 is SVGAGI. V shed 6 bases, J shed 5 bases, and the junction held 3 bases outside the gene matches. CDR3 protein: CASRTGAYQPQHF. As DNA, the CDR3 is TGTGCCAGCAGGACAGGGGCCTATCAGCCCCAGCATTTT.

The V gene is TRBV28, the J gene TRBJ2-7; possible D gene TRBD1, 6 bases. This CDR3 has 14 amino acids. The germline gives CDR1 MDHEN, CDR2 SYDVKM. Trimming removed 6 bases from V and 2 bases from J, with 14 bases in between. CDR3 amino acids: CASRRQGLTYEQYF. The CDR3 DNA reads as TGTGCCAGCAGACGTCAGGGGCTTACCTACGAGCAGTACTTC.

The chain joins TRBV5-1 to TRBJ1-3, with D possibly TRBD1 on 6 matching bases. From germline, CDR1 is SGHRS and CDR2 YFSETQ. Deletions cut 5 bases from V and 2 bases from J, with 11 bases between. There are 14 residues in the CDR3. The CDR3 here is CASSTTGTGNTIYF. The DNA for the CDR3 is TGCGCCAGCAGTACGACAGGAACTGGAAACACCATATATTTT.

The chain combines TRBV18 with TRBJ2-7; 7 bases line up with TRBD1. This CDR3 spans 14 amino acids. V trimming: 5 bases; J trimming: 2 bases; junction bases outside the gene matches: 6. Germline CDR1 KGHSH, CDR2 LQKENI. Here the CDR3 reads CASSSGQLTYEQYF. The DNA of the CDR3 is TGTGCCAGCTCATCGGGACAGTTGACCTACGAGCAGTACTTC.

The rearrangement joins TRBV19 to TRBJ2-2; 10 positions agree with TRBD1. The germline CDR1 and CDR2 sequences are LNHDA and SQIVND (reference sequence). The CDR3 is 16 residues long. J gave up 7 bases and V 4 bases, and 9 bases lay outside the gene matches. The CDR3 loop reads CASSTRDRGSGGELFF. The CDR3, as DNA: TGTGCCAGTAGTACCCGGGACAGGGGAAGCGGCGGGGAGCTGTTTTTT.

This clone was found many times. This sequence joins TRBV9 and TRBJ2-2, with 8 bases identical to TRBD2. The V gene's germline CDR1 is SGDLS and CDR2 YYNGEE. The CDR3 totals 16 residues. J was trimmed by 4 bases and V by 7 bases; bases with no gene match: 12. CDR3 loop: CASGPGGGLGTGELFF. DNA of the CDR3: TGTGCCAGCGGTCCCGGGGGGGGCCTAGGCACCGGGGAGCTGTTTTTT.

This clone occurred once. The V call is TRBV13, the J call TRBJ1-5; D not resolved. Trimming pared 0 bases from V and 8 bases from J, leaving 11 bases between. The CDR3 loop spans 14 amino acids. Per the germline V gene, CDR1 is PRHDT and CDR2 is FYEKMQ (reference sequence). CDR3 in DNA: TGTGCCAGCAGCTTAGGCGGAGAGGGTGAGCCCCAGCATTTT. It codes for CASSLGGEGEPQHF.

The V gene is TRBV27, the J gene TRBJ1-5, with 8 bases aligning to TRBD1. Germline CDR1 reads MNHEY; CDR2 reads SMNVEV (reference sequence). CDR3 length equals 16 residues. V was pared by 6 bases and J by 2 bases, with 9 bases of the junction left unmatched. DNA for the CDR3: TGTGCCAGCAGCCCCTCGGACAGGGTTGGCAATCAGCCCCAGCATTTT. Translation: CASSPSDRVGNQPQHF.

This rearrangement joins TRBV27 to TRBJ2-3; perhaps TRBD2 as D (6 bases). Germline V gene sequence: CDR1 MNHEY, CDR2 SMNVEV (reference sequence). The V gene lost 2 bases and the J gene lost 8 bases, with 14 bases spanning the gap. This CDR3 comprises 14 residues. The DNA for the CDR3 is TGTGCCAGCAGTTTACGGCAAGGCGGGACTACGCAGTATTTT. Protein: CASSLRQGGTTQYF.